This TCR beta chain comes out of a study of blood T cell repertoires in COVID-19. About the research overall: Material from acute and convalescent COVID-19 was sourced from the United States, Italy and Spain. From T cells, B-cell-depleted T cells, or PBMCs came the material, which was cDNA or gDNA.

Per germline, CDR1 MDHEN and CDR2 SYDVKM. The V segment lost 6 bases and the J segment 2 bases; nucleotides outside the gene matches: 6. This CDR3 is built from 16 residues. This table comes from immunoSEQ multiplex PCR, and its TCRdb copy is limited to in-frame clones, with some not included. The table shows around 51,000 clones, with about 86% occurring only once. The sample comprised peripheral blood. The J gene is TRBJ2-5, the V gene TRBV28; TRBD2 matches 13 bases. This receptor was identified in an elderly man with active COVID-19. The CDR3 DNA reads as TGTGCCAGCAGCCTGGGACTAGCGGGAACTCAAGAGACCCAGTACTTC. Amino acid sequence: CASSLGLAGTQETQYF.